This T cell receptor beta chain originates from a study of T cells after yellow fever vaccination. Notes on the study in general: Reappearance after the booster was observed for most primary-vaccination clones (around 95% CD4, roughly 90% CD8).

Trimming stripped 1 base from V and 2 bases from J, with 12 bases between. Germline values: CDR1 SQVTM, CDR2 ANQGSEA. The CDR3 extends over 15 amino acids. 5'RACE template switching generated TCR cDNA, adding a universal primer site and UMIs. In TCRdb, the 5' RACE reads were re-called with MiXCR into one record per CDR3 protein. This sample yields hundreds of thousands of distinct CDR3 sequences, of which roughly 4.3% are seen a single time; around 24% belongs to the top ten. Points on this clonotype: Antigen unknown.

The specimen was PBMCs, collected 5 days after the yellow fever booster vaccination. J is TRBJ2-1 and V is TRBV29-1; a weak D match, TRBD1 (5 bases). This receptor was obtained from a young man who received the YFV17D yellow fever vaccine. In DNA, the CDR3 is TGCAGCGTTGAAGGGGCAGGGTCCCCCTACAATGAGCAGTTCTTC. Its protein product is CSVEGAGSPYNEQFF.